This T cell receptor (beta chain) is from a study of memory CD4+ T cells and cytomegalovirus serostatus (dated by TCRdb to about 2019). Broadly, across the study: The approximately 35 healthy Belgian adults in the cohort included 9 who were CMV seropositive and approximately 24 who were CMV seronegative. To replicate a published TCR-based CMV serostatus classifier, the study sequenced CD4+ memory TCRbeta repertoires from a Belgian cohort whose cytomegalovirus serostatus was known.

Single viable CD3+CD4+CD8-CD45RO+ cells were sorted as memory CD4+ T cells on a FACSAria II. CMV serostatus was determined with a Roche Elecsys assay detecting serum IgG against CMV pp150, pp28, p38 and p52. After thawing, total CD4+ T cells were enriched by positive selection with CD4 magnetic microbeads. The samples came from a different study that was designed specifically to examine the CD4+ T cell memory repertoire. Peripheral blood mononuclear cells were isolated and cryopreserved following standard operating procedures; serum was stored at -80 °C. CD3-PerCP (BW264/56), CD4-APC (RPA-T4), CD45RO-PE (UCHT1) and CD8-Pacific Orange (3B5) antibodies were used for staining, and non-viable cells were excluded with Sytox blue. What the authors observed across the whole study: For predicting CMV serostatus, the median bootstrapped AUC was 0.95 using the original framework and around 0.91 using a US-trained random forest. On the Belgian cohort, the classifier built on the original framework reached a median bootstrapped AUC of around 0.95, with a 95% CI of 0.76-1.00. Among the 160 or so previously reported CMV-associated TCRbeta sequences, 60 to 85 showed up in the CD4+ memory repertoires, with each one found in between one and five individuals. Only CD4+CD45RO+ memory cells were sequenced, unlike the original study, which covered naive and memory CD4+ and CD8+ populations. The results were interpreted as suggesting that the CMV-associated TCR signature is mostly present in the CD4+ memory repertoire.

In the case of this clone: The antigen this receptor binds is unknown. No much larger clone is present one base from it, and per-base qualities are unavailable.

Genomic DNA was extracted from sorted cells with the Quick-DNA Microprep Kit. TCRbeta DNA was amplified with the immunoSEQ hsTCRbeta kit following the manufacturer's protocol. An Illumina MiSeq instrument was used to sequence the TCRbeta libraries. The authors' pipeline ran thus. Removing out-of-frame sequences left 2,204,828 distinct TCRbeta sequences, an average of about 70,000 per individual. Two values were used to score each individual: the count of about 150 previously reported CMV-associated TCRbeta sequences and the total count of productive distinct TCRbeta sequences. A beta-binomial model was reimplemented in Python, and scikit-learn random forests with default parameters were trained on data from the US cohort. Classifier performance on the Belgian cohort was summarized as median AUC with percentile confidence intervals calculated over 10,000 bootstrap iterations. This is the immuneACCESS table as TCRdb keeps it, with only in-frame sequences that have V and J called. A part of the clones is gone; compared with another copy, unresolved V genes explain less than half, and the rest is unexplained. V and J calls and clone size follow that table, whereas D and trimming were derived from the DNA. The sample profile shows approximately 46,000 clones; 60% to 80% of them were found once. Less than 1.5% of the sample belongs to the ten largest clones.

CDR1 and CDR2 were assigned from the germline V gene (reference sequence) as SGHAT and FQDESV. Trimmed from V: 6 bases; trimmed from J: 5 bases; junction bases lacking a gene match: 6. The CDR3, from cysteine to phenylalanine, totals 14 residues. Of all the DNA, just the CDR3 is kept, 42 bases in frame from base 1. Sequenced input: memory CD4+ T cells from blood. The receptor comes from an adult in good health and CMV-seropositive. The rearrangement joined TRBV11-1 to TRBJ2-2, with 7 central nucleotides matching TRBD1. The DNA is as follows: TGTGCCAGCAGACAGGGGTGGGAAACCGGGGAGCTGTTTTTT. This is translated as CASRQGWETGELFF.